Below are 27 T cell receptor beta chains sequenced from a single sample in a study of cytomegalovirus exposure and HLA in healthy donors. PCR used 60 Vbeta primers and 13 Jbeta primers. Clones were read by immunoSEQ multiplex PCR, and TCRdb kept only the in-frame ones, dropping some. The sample includes about 130,000 clones, roughly four fifths seen only once; the top ten take 2.7%. Sequencing input: PBMCs. The receptors were sampled from a boy aged 2-15 years in good health and CMV-seronegative.

The chain is built from TRBV9 and TRBJ1-2; D gene unclear. V lost 4 bases to trimming and J lost 7 bases, with 20 bases between them. Germline assignment: CDR1 SGDLS and CDR2 YYNGEE. The CDR3 consists of 15 residues. The CDR3 is CASSPSTGIRGGYTF. In DNA, the CDR3 is TGTGCCAGCAGCCCCAGTACGGGGATTAGAGGTGGCTACACCTTC. Variable domain in full (rest from reference TRBV9 and TRBJ1-2): DSGVTQTPKHLITATGQRVTLRCSPRSGDLSVYWYQQSLDQGLQFLIQYYNGEERAKGNILERFSAQQFPDLHSELNLSSLELGDSALYFCASSPSTGIRGGYTFGSGTRLTVV.

The chain links TRBV10-3 to TRBJ2-1; TRBD1 matches 11 bases. The CDR3 runs 15 residues. Germline V lookup: CDR1 ENHRY, CDR2 SYGVKD. Trimming took 5 bases from V and 7 from J; bases not matched to a gene: 7. In DNA form, the CDR3 reads TGTGCCATCAGTCGTGGACAGGGGGCTGTTAATGAGCAGTTCTTC. Translated: CAISRGQGAVNEQFF.

The chain links TRBV19 to TRBJ1-1; TRBD1 might be the D (5 bases). V was pared by 5 bases and J by 6 bases, with 10 bases between. Germline loops: CDR1 LNHDA, CDR2 SQIVND (reference sequence). The CDR3 is 12 amino acids. The CDR3 protein is CASSAPGAEAFF. CDR3 coding DNA: TGTGCCAGTAGTGCTCCGGGGGCTGAAGCTTTCTTT.

This clone was observed once. J is TRBJ1-4 and V is TRBV9; 9 bases agree with TRBD1. CDR1 and CDR2 from the germline V gene are SGDLS and YYNGEE. V dropped 4 bases and J dropped 6; count of bases not matched to a gene: 4. The CDR3 runs 14 residues. CDR3 in amino acids: CASSQTGGYEKLFF. For the CDR3, the DNA is TGTGCCAGCAGCCAGACAGGGGGTTATGAAAAACTGTTTTTT. The variable domain in full, with the rest retrieved from reference TRBV9 and TRBJ1-4, is DSGVTQTPKHLITATGQRVTLRCSPRSGDLSVYWYQQSLDQGLQFLIQYYNGEERAKGNILERFSAQQFPDLHSELNLSSLELGDSALYFCASSQTGGYEKLFFGSGTQLSVL.

This chain joins TRBV4-3 and TRBJ2-7; D possibly corresponds to TRBD1 (6 bases). The CDR3 is made up of 16 amino acids. Germline V gene sequence: CDR1 LGHNA, CDR2 YSLEER. V was shortened by 0 bases and J by 8 bases, with 20 bases between the two germline ends. The CDR3 spells CASSQDRETGSLKQYF. CDR3 coding DNA: TGCGCCAGCAGCCAAGATCGCGAGACAGGAAGCTTGAAGCAGTACTTC.

J is TRBJ2-5 and V is TRBV19; 9 bases match TRBD1. Trimming cost V 5 bases and J 7 bases; bases outside gene matches: 8. This CDR3 is built from 14 residues. Germline V gene sequence: CDR1 LNHDA, CDR2 SQIVND (reference sequence). The DNA of the CDR3 is TGTGCCAGTAGTGTCGACAGGGGGATGGGGACCCAGTACTTC. This encodes CASSVDRGMGTQYF. The full variable domain, in which reference TRBV19 and TRBJ2-5 provide the parts outside the CDR3, is DGGITQSPKYLFRKEGQNVTLSCEQNLNHDAMYWYRQDPGQGLRLIYYSQIVNDFQKGDIAEGYSVSREKKESFPLTVTSAQKNPTAFYLCASSVDRGMGTQYFGPGTRLLVL.

The J gene is TRBJ1-5, the V gene TRBV27; D gene uncertain. The CDR3 spans 14 residues. The V end lost 2 bases, the J end lost 7 bases, and 12 bases lay between the germline ends. Per the germline V gene, CDR1 is MNHEY and CDR2 is SMNVEV (reference sequence). CDR3 DNA: TGTGCCAGCAGTTTACTCTGGGAGAACCAGCCCCAGCATTTT. This gives the protein CASSLLWENQPQHF.

This clone has only one observation. V gene TRBV5-8 combines with J gene TRBJ1-2; D is uncertain. Trimming removed 7 bases at V and 4 bases at J, with 17 bases between. CDR3 length equals 14 residues. Germline V gene sequence: CDR1 SGHTS, CDR2 YDEGEE. In nucleotides, the CDR3 is TGTGCCAGCGGTATTTCGGGAAGGCCCTATGGCTACACCTTC. As protein: CASGISGRPYGYTF.

The chain combines TRBV4-1 with TRBJ2-3; D perhaps matches TRBD2 (5 bases). V was cut by 4 bases and J by 5 bases, with 22 bases left in between. Germline V gene data show CDR1 as MGHRA and CDR2 as YSYEKL. The CDR3 contains 17 residues. For the CDR3, the DNA is TGCGCCAGCAGCCCCCCAGGAGGTGACCTAACGCTAGATACGCAGTATTTT. Translation gives CASSPPGGDLTLDTQYF.

The V call is TRBV7-3, the J call TRBJ2-1; TRBD2 matches at 8 bases. With 5 bases clipped from V and 4 bases from J, the junction kept 10 bases outside the gene matches. The CDR3 sequence is 16 residues long. The germline CDR1 and CDR2 sequences are SGHTA and FQGTGA. For the CDR3, the DNA is TGTGCCAGCAGCCAGGCGGGGGGCCTTGGGTACAATGAGCAGTTCTTC. Translating gives CASSQAGGLGYNEQFF.

This clone has only a few counts. V and J are TRBV19 and TRBJ1-1, with D uncertain. CDR1 is LNHDA and CDR2 is SQIVND in the germline V gene (reference sequence). Trimming pared 7 bases from V and 1 base from J, leaving 16 bases between. The CDR3 spans 15 residues. The CDR3 is CASTFRHGRNTEAFF. For the CDR3, the DNA is TGTGCCAGTACTTTCCGCCATGGCCGGAACACTGAAGCTTTCTTT.

This chain connects TRBV25-1 to TRBJ2-7; the D gene is possibly TRBD2 (7 bases). V dropped 5 bases and J dropped 3 bases, with 11 bases sitting between them. CDR3 length equals 13 residues. The germline gives CDR1 MGHDK, CDR2 SYGVNS. CDR3 residues: CASSYREGYEQYF. The DNA of the CDR3 is TGTGCCAGCAGTTACAGGGAGGGCTACGAGCAGTACTTC.

J is TRBJ1-1 and V is TRBV6-4, with 8 bases matching TRBD1. CDR1 is MRHNA and CDR2 is SNTAGT in the germline V gene. The CDR3 is 13 amino acids. Trimming cost V 4 bases and J 5 bases; bases outside gene matches: 3. The CDR3 spells CASSAHRGTEAFF. The CDR3, as DNA: TGTGCCAGCAGTGCCCACAGGGGGACTGAAGCTTTCTTT.

This CDR3 reads CASYTGTSGADTQYF. The CDR3 region has the DNA TGTGCCAGCTATACAGGGACTAGCGGGGCAGATACGCAGTATTTT. The gene calls are TRBV2 and TRBJ2-3, with 13 bases aligning to TRBD2. V trimming: 8 bases; J trimming: 4 bases; junction bases outside the gene matches: 6. The germline gives CDR1 SNHLY, CDR2 FYNNEI. CDR3 length equals 15 residues.

This rearrangement joins TRBV10-2 to TRBJ2-2; maybe TRBD2 (5 bases). Trimming shortened V by 10 bases and J by 6 bases, and 15 bases separated the two germline ends. The CDR3 totals 13 residues. The germline gives CDR1 WSHSY, CDR2 SAAADI. The DNA of the CDR3 is TGCGCCACCCAATATGGAGGAGCCGGGGAGCTGTTTTTT. Its protein product is CATQYGGAGELFF.

Of note for this clone: An end of the junction does not agree with germline; a read error may underlie this. CDR3 in DNA: TGCGCCAGCAGCTTGTTGGGCAGACATGGCCACACCTTC. Protein sequence: CASSLLGRHGHTF. V usage is TRBV5-1 and J usage is TRBJ1-2; D is ambiguous. CDR1 is SGHRS and CDR2 is YFSETQ in the germline V gene. This CDR3 has 13 residues.

This clone was found once. This chain uses TRBV11-2 with TRBJ1-2; possibly TRBD1 for D (5 bases). Germline-derived CDR1 and CDR2 are SGHAT and FQNNGV. This CDR3 is built from 14 residues. V lost 2 bases and J 3 bases, leaving 10 bases between the germline ends. DNA of the CDR3: TGTGCCAGCAGCTTAAGCAGGGCTGACTATGGCTACACCTTC. It is translated as CASSLSRADYGYTF.

The chain employs TRBV9 and TRBJ1-1, with a weak D call TRBD1 (5 bases). The CDR3 has 13 residues. CDR1 and CDR2 from the germline V gene are SGDLS and YYNGEE. V was clipped by 7 bases and J by 1 base, with 11 bases between them. CDR3 nucleotide sequence: TGTGCCAGCGGGGCGTCGACGAACACTGAAGCTTTCTTT. It is translated as CASGASTNTEAFF.

This sequence joins TRBV9 and TRBJ2-3; 8 positions agree with TRBD1. Trimming took 3 bases from V and 5 from J; bases not matched to a gene: 8. Germline V gives CDR1 SGDLS, CDR2 YYNGEE. The CDR3 length is 15 residues. The CDR3 loop reads CASSEEQGAGDTQYF. The CDR3 bases are TGTGCCAGCAGCGAAGAGCAGGGGGCTGGAGATACGCAGTATTTT.

This clone was counted a few times. This sequence joins TRBV7-2 and TRBJ1-2; D is perhaps TRBD1 (5 bases). Trimming left V 1 base short and J 5 bases short, with 11 bases between. The CDR3 extends over 14 amino acids. CDR1 and CDR2 (germline): SGHTA, FQGNSA. CDR3 sequence (DNA): TGTGCCAGCAGCTTAGAGACAGCCTCTTATGGCTACACCTTC. It yields the protein CASSLETASYGYTF.

The chain uses TRBV6-1 and TRBJ1-4; TRBD1 is a possible D gene (6 bases). This CDR3 is built from 12 residues. Germline assignment: CDR1 MNHNS and CDR2 SASEGT. The V gene lost 7 bases and the J gene lost 8 bases, with 11 bases spanning the gap. The CDR3 spells CASNHRDEKLFF. In nucleotides, the CDR3 is TGTGCCAGCAACCACAGGGACGAAAAACTGTTTTTT.

The chain joins TRBV7-9 to TRBJ1-1, with D hard to call. V was shortened by 5 bases and J by 1 base, with 17 bases between the two germline ends. CDR3 length: 16 amino acids. CDR1 and CDR2 from the germline V gene are SEHNR and FQNEAQ (reference sequence). CDR3 loop: CASSPPGDSPNTEAFF. The CDR3 nucleotides read TGTGCCAGCAGCCCCCCCGGGGATAGCCCGAACACTGAAGCTTTCTTT.

This clone came up once. The chain joins TRBV7-9 to TRBJ1-2, with 7 bases fitting TRBD1. With V trimmed by 5 bases and J by 4 bases, 4 bases remained unmatched. This CDR3 is 13 amino acids long. From germline, CDR1 is SEHNR and CDR2 FQNEAQ (reference sequence). CDR3 amino acids: CASSRTGIYGYTF. The CDR3 DNA sequence: TGTGCCAGCAGCCGGACAGGTATCTATGGCTACACCTTC.

Remarks on this clone: The sample holds other DNA sequences that translate to the same CDR3. The rearrangement joins TRBV9 to TRBJ2-2, with 7 bases matching TRBD2. CDR3 length equals 15 residues. CDR1 and CDR2 (germline): SGDLS, YYNGEE. J lost 4 bases, V lost 5 bases, and 8 bases had no gene match. The chain's CDR3 is CASSLVGGPTGELFF. Written as DNA, the CDR3 is TGTGCCAGCAGTCTCGTGGGAGGGCCCACCGGGGAGCTGTTTTTT.

This chain uses TRBV21-1 with TRBJ2-2; the table's TRBD2 call for D was not verified on the DNA. TRBV21-1 is marked as a pseudogene. The CDR3 loop spans 18 amino acids. The CDR3 region has the DNA TGTGCCAGCAGCCCCCAAAGAAACGGGAGGACTAACACCGGGGAGCTGTTTTTT. Its translation is CASSPQRNGRTNTGELFF.

The chain links TRBV5-4 to TRBJ2-5, with TRBD1 identical over 11 bases. The end of the DNA fits TRBJ2-7 better, so the J call may be wrong. Germline CDR1 is SGHNT and CDR2 is YYREEE (reference sequence). This CDR3 comprises 12 residues. The CDR3 is CATGQGAYEQYF. As DNA, the CDR3 is TGTGCCACTGGACAGGGGGCTTACGAGCAGTACTTC.

The chain carries TRBV11-2 and TRBJ2-1; 12 bases line up with TRBD2. Germline lookup yields CDR1 SGHAT and CDR2 FQNNGV. This CDR3 has 18 amino acids. The ends lost 0 bases at V and 5 bases at J; junction bases unmatched: 8. In nucleotides, the CDR3 is TGTGCCAGCAGCTTAGATCTCCTAGCGGGAGGGACGGACAATGAGCAGTTCTTC. Protein sequence: CASSLDLLAGGTDNEQFF.